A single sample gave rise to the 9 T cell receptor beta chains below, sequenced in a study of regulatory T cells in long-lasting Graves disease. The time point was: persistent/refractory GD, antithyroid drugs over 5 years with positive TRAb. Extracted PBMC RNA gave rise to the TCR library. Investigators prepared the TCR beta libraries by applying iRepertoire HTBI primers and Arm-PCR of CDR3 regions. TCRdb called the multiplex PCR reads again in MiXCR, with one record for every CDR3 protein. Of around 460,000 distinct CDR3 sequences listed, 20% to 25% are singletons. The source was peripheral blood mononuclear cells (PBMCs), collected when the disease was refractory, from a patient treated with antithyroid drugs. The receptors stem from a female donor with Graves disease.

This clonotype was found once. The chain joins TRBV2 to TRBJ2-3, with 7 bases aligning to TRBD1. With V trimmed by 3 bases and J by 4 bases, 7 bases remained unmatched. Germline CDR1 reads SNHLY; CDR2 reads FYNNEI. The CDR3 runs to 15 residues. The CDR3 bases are TGTGCCAGCAGTGAGAACAGGGGCCCCGCAGATACGCAGTATTTT. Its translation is CASSENRGPADTQYF.

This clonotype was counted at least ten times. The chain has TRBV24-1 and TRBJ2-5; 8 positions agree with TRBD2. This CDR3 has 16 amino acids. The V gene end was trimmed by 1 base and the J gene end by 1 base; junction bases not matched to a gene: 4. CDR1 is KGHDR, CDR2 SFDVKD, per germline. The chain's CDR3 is CATSDLAGDLQETQYF. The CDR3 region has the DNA TGTGCCACCAGTGATTTAGCGGGGGATCTCCAAGAGACCCAGTACTTC.

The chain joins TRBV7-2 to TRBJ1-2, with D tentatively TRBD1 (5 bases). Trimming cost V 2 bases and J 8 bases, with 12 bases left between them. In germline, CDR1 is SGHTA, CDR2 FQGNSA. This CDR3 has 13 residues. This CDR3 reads CASSLPDGAGYTF. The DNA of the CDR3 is TGTGCCAGCAGCTTACCGGATGGGGCCGGCTACACCTTC.

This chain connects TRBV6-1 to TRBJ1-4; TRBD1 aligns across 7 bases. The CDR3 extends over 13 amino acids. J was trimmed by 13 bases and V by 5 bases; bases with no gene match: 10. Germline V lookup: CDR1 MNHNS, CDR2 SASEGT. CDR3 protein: CASSISGTDSLFF. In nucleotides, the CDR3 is TGTGCCAGCAGTATTTCCGGGACAGACTCACTGTTTTTT.

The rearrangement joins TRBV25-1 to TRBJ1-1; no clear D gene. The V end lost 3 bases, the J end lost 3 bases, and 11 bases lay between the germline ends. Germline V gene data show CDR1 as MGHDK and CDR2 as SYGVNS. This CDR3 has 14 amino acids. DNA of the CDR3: TGTGCCAGCAGTGACCGTGCCTGGGACACTGAAGCTTTCTTT. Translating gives CASSDRAWDTEAFF.

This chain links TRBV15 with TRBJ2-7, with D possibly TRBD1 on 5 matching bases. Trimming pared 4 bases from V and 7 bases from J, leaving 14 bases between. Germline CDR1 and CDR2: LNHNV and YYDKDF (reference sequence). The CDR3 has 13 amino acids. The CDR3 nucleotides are TGTGCCACCAGCACCTGGGGCGGTGGGGAGCAGTACTTC. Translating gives CATSTWGGGEQYF.

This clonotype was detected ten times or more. In DNA form, the CDR3 reads TGTGCCAGCAGCCAGGCAGAGACCCAGTACTTC. It is translated as CASSQAETQYF. The chain has TRBV3-1 and TRBJ2-5; no clear D gene. Trimming took 3 bases from V and 4 from J, leaving 3 bases between them. The V gene's germline CDR1 is LGHDT and CDR2 YNNKEL (reference sequence). The CDR3 has 11 residues.

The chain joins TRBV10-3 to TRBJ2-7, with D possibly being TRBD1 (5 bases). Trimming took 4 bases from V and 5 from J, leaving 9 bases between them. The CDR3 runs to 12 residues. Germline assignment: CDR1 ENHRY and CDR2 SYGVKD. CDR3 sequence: CAISGREDEQYF. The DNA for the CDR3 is TGTGCCATCAGTGGCAGGGAAGACGAGCAGTACTTC.

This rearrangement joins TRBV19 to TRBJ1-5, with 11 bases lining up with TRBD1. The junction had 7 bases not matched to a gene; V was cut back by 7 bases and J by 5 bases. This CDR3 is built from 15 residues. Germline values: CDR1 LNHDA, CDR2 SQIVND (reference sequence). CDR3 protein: CASIPGTGGDQPQHF. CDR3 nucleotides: TGTGCCAGTATCCCCGGGACAGGGGGAGATCAGCCCCAGCATTTT.